This T cell receptor (beta chain) was recovered during a study of OX40 agonist ivuxolimab in advanced cancers. Study-wide context: Six ivuxolimab dose levels, 0.01 to 10 mg/kg, were given intravenously every 2 weeks. General study points: Dose levels from 0.1 to 3.0 mg/kg saw CD4+ and CD8+ blood T cells expand clonally by week 6.

Data came from immunoSEQ multiplex PCR; TCRdb stores just in-frame clones and leaves some out. The sample has just under 75,000 clones, approximately 90% seen once. Autoimmune disease history or systemic immunosuppression meant exclusion. The CDR3 contains 14 residues. Per germline, CDR1 SGHNT and CDR2 YENEEA. V shed 3 bases, J shed 9 bases, and the junction held 2 bases outside the gene matches. On this clone itself: Its antigen is unidentified.

The sequenced sample was CD4+ or CD8+ T cells sorted from blood, obtained in a trial of the OX40 agonist ivuxolimab. V usage is TRBV11-3 and J usage is TRBJ2-1; 13 bases align to TRBD2. The TCR sequence derives from an adult with an advanced solid tumor such as melanoma, head and neck, liver or kidney cancer. The chain's CDR3 is CASSFGLAGAEQFF. CDR3 nucleotide sequence: TGTGCCAGCAGCTTTGGACTAGCGGGAGCTGAGCAGTTCTTC.